Presented here are 29 T cell receptor beta chains from one specimen sequenced in a study of cytomegalovirus exposure and HLA in healthy donors. Researchers ran the PCR with 60 Vbeta and 13 Jbeta primers. The data were produced by immunoSEQ multiplex PCR, yet TCRdb's version contains in-frame clones alone and is incomplete. The sample lists 200,000 to 250,000 clones; approximately 79% were seen once. What was sequenced was PBMCs. These receptors all come from a man aged 50 to 60 in good health and CMV-seronegative.

The chain joins TRBV27 to TRBJ1-2, with 8 positions matching TRBD1. V shed 7 bases and J 8 bases; nucleotides not matched to a gene: 18. Germline CDR1 is MNHEY and CDR2 is SMNVEV (reference sequence). There are 16 residues in the CDR3. CDR3 loop: CASNPGQGEGFRGYTF. The CDR3 DNA sequence: TGTGCCAGCAATCCCGGACAGGGTGAGGGTTTTCGAGGCTACACCTTC.

This sequence joins TRBV5-1 and TRBJ2-5, with 7 bases lining up with TRBD1. The J call is in doubt because the DNA end fits TRBJ2-7 better. This CDR3 spans 14 amino acids. Germline V gene sequence: CDR1 SGHRS, CDR2 YFSETQ. CDR3 DNA sequence: TGCGCCAGCAGCTGGGACAGCAGCTCCTACGAGCAGTACTTC. Translating it yields CASSWDSSSYEQYF.

This chain links TRBV11-3 with TRBJ1-5; D is undetermined. Germline CDR1 SGHNT, CDR2 YENEEA. This CDR3 spans 12 amino acids. Trimming removed 7 bases from V and 9 bases from J, with 13 bases in between. The CDR3 protein is CASKGAAGPQHF. The CDR3 DNA reads TGTGCCAGCAAGGGAGCCGCCGGGCCCCAGCATTTT.

This sequence joins TRBV2 and TRBJ2-2; the D gene is possibly TRBD1 (5 bases). CDR3 length equals 14 residues. V dropped 4 bases and J dropped 0 bases, with 6 bases sitting between them. CDR1 and CDR2 from the germline V gene are SNHLY and FYNNEI. The CDR3 loop reads CASSVTANTGELFF. The CDR3 DNA reads TGTGCCAGCAGTGTGACAGCGAACACCGGGGAGCTGTTTTTT.

The chain uses TRBV4-1 and TRBJ2-7; D possibly corresponds to TRBD1 (6 bases). Germline loops: CDR1 MGHRA, CDR2 YSYEKL. Trimming cost V 0 bases and J 2 bases, with 11 bases left between them. CDR3 length: 15 residues. Here the CDR3 reads CASSQEGGFPYEQYF. The CDR3 nucleotides are TGCGCCAGCAGCCAAGAAGGGGGTTTTCCCTACGAGCAGTACTTC.

CDR3 DNA: TGTGCCAGCAGCTCTACCGGGACAGGGTTCACCGGGGAGCTGTTTTTT. Its protein is CASSSTGTGFTGELFF. J is TRBJ2-2 and V is TRBV7-3, with TRBD1 identical over 9 bases. In germline, CDR1 is SGHTA, CDR2 FQGTGA. Losses at the gene ends were 4 bases for V and 4 bases for J; bases not matched to a gene: 7. The CDR3 extends over 16 amino acids.

The chain couples TRBV6-5 to TRBJ2-5; TRBD1 is a possible D gene (6 bases). The last part of the DNA fits TRBJ2-7 better; the J call may be wrong. The germline CDR1 and CDR2 sequences are MNHEY and SVGAGI. CDR3 length: 15 amino acids. CDR3 sequence (DNA): TGTGCCAGCAGTTACTCAACAGGGCCCTTAGGCGAGCAGTACTTC. Its protein is CASSYSTGPLGEQYF.

This sequence joins TRBV6-1 and TRBJ1-5, with 9 bases fitting TRBD1. The germline CDR1 and CDR2 sequences are MNHNS and SASEGT. With V trimmed by 3 bases and J by 5 bases, 8 bases remained unmatched. CDR3 size: 16 residues. This CDR3 reads CASSEPGQGDHQPQHF. DNA of the CDR3: TGTGCCAGCAGTGAGCCGGGACAGGGAGACCATCAGCCCCAGCATTTT.

This clone showed up just a few times. The J gene is TRBJ2-2, the V gene TRBV27; tentative D call: TRBD2 (5 bases). Germline CDR1 reads MNHEY; CDR2 reads SMNVEV (reference sequence). The CDR3 is 14 residues long. V dropped 2 bases and J dropped 5 bases, with 9 bases sitting between them. The DNA for the CDR3 is TGTGCCAGCAGTTTAGCGGGCTGGACCGGGGAGCTGTTTTTT. It specifies CASSLAGWTGELFF.

This clone appeared once. The rearrangement joins TRBV6-5 to TRBJ1-4; D unclear. Between the trimmed V and J ends, which lost 6 bases and 0 bases, there was a span of 8 bases. The CDR3 runs 14 residues. CDR1 is MNHEY, CDR2 SVGAGI, per germline. DNA for the CDR3: TGTGCCAGCAGACCCGTAGCAACTAATGAAAAACTGTTTTTT. Amino acid sequence: CASRPVATNEKLFF.

V is TRBV7-2 and J is TRBJ2-7, with TRBD1 as a possible D gene (6 bases). Trimming left V 3 bases short and J 3 bases short, with 9 bases between. Germline V CDR1 and CDR2: SGHTA, FQGNSA. The CDR3 is 13 amino acids. CDR3 protein: CASSFDRIYEQYF. The CDR3 bases are TGTGCCAGCAGCTTTGACAGGATCTACGAGCAGTACTTC.

The rearrangement uses TRBV28 and TRBJ1-1; D remains unclear. The V gene's germline CDR1 is MDHEN and CDR2 SYDVKM. The V and J ends lost 7 bases and 12 bases respectively, with 18 bases between them. The CDR3 sequence is 12 residues long. The CDR3 reads CASTQTAAATFF. As DNA, the CDR3 is TGTGCCAGCACTCAAACAGCGGCGGCGACTTTCTTT. Looking up the rest from reference TRBV28 and TRBJ1-1 gives the full variable domain: DVKVTQSSRYLVKRTGEKVFLECVQDMDHENMFWYRQDPGLGLRLIYFSYDVKMKEKGDIPEGYSVSREKKERFSLILESASTNQTSMYLCASTQTAAATFFGQGTRLTVV.

This rearrangement joins TRBV11-2 to TRBJ1-4; 9 bases match TRBD1. The junction had 1 base not matched to a gene; V was cut back by 5 bases and J by 3 bases. The germline gives CDR1 SGHAT, CDR2 FQNNGV. The CDR3 is 14 amino acids. Written as DNA, the CDR3 is TGTGCCAGCAGCCGGACAGGGGCTAATGAAAAACTGTTTTTT. Its protein product is CASSRTGANEKLFF.

The rearrangement uses TRBV19 and TRBJ1-5; D remains ambiguous. CDR1 and CDR2 (germline): LNHDA, SQIVND (reference sequence). Trimming removed 6 bases from V and 6 bases from J, with 12 bases in between. The CDR3 spans 13 residues. The CDR3 DNA reads TGTGCCAGTAGCGGGTCGCTCTCTCAGCCCCAGCATTTT. Protein: CASSGSLSQPQHF. The full variable domain, completed using reference TRBV19 and TRBJ1-5, is DGGITQSPKYLFRKEGQNVTLSCEQNLNHDAMYWYRQDPGQGLRLIYYSQIVNDFQKGDIAEGYSVSREKKESFPLTVTSAQKNPTAFYLCASSGSLSQPQHFGDGTRLSIL.

The chain recombines TRBV7-8 with TRBJ2-7, with D perhaps matching TRBD1 (6 bases). The CDR3 is 14 amino acids. V was shortened by 8 bases and J by 6 bases, with 20 bases between the two germline ends. Germline V gene sequence: CDR1 SGHVS, CDR2 FQNEAQ. CDR3 DNA sequence: TGTGCCAGCTATACGCCAGGGGCGGATACCGAGCAGTACTTC. Protein sequence: CASYTPGADTEQYF.

This clone was seen only a few times. V is TRBV10-3 and J is TRBJ2-1; D possibly corresponds to TRBD1 (6 bases). The CDR3 spans 14 residues. Looked up from germline, CDR1 is ENHRY and CDR2 is SYGVKD. V lost 3 bases to trimming and J lost 9 bases, with 15 bases between them. The CDR3 DNA reads TGTGCCATCAGTGAACAGGGCCGCCAGGGTGAGCAGTTCTTC. Its translation is CAISEQGRQGEQFF.

This clone was counted a few times. This chain uses TRBV6-1 with TRBJ2-7; 9 positions agree with TRBD1. This CDR3 is 14 amino acids long. Losses at the gene ends were 10 bases for V and 6 bases for J; bases not matched to a gene: 13. Germline CDR1 reads MNHNS; CDR2 reads SASEGT. The CDR3 spells CATNFGDRVGEQYF. CDR3 coding DNA: TGTGCCACTAACTTTGGGGACAGGGTTGGCGAGCAGTACTTC.

The rearrangement links TRBV12-5 to TRBJ2-2, with D hard to call. The CDR3 has 15 amino acids. The germline CDR1 and CDR2 sequences are LGHNT and FRNRAP. V lost 3 bases and J 0 bases, leaving 8 bases between the germline ends. The CDR3, as DNA: TGTGCTAGTGGTTTATCTGTCTCGAACACCGGGGAGCTGTTTTTT. Protein product: CASGLSVSNTGELFF.

Comments on this clone: Other DNA sequences in this specimen translate into the identical CDR3. This chain links TRBV29-1 with TRBJ1-1, with D hard to call. V lost 4 bases, J lost 1 base, and 4 bases lay in between. The CDR3 loop spans 11 amino acids. Germline V lookup: CDR1 SQVTM, CDR2 ANQGSEA. CDR3 DNA sequence: TGCAGCGTTGTCAGGAACACTGAAGCTTTCTTT. It yields the protein CSVVRNTEAFF. Complete variable domain (other parts from reference TRBV29-1 and TRBJ1-1): SAVISQKPSRDICQRGTSLTIQCQVDSQVTMMFWYRQQPGQSLTLIATANQGSEATYESGFVIDKFPISRPNLTFSTLTVSNMSPEDSSIYLCSVVRNTEAFFGQGTRLTVV.

The V gene is TRBV6-5, the J gene TRBJ1-3, with D maybe TRBD1 (5 bases). Germline V gene data show CDR1 as MNHEY and CDR2 as SVGAGI. Trimming took 7 bases from V and 0 from J, leaving 13 bases between them. CDR3 length: 15 residues. In nucleotides, the CDR3 is TGTGCCAGCAACCAGGACGGACACTCTGGAAACACCATATATTTT. It encodes CASNQDGHSGNTIYF.

The chain recombines TRBV28 with TRBJ2-6; D is ambiguous. Germline CDR1 is MDHEN and CDR2 is SYDVKM. The CDR3 contains 14 residues. V was trimmed by 5 bases and J by 2 bases, leaving 7 bases between them. This CDR3 is CASSQAAGANVLTF. The CDR3 coding sequence is TGTGCCAGCAGTCAAGCTGCTGGGGCCAACGTCCTGACTTTC.

The rearrangement links TRBV2 to TRBJ2-7; possible D gene TRBD1, 5 bases. The V end lost 8 bases, the J end lost 1 base, and 15 bases lay between the germline ends. This CDR3 region has 14 residues. Germline CDR1 is SNHLY and CDR2 is FYNNEI. Here the CDR3 reads CASSKGAESYEQYF. CDR3 DNA sequence: TGTGCCAGCTCCAAAGGGGCGGAATCCTACGAGCAGTACTTC.

Only one count was recorded for this clone. The chain joins TRBV9 to TRBJ1-1, with D hard to call. This CDR3 spans 13 amino acids. Trimming shortened V by 0 bases and J by 7 bases, and 10 bases separated the two germline ends. CDR1 SGDLS and CDR2 YYNGEE come from the germline V gene. CDR3 sequence (DNA): TGTGCCAGCAGCGTAGGGGTTCGAGGTGAAGCTTTCTTT. Amino acid sequence: CASSVGVRGEAFF. Complete variable domain (other parts from reference TRBV9 and TRBJ1-1): DSGVTQTPKHLITATGQRVTLRCSPRSGDLSVYWYQQSLDQGLQFLIQYYNGEERAKGNILERFSAQQFPDLHSELNLSSLELGDSALYFCASSVGVRGEAFFGQGTRLTVV.

The chain uses TRBV5-1 and TRBJ2-7; D unclear. The CDR3 is 15 residues long. Trimming took 7 bases from V and 3 from J, leaving 20 bases between them. Looked up from germline, CDR1 is SGHRS and CDR2 is YFSETQ. CDR3 in DNA: TGCGCCAGCCGGGTTGACTCCTCGATGTTCTACGAGCAGTACTTC. Translating it yields CASRVDSSMFYEQYF.

This chain uses TRBV28 with TRBJ1-1; tentative D call: TRBD1 (6 bases). Germline V gene lookup returns CDR1 MDHEN and CDR2 SYDVKM. With 5 bases removed from V and 5 bases from J, the gap between germline ends came to 12 bases. The CDR3 consists of 13 residues. The CDR3 loop is CASSQTGRTEAFF. The CDR3 DNA reads TGTGCCAGCAGTCAAACAGGGAGAACTGAAGCTTTCTTT.

The V and J genes are TRBV28 and TRBJ2-1; tentative D call: TRBD2 (6 bases). CDR3 length equals 13 residues. V lost 10 bases and J lost 1, with 11 bases in between. Germline lookup yields CDR1 MDHEN and CDR2 SYDVKM. The CDR3 DNA is TGTGCCACCGGGACTTCGTCCTACAATGAGCAGTTCTTC. Amino acids: CATGTSSYNEQFF.

The chain couples TRBV5-1 to TRBJ2-3, with D possibly TRBD2 on 5 matching bases. The V and J ends lost 1 base and 4 bases respectively, with 13 bases between them. The germline V gene encodes CDR1 SGHRS and CDR2 YFSETQ. The CDR3 is 15 amino acids. The CDR3: CASSLMGSGADTQYF. The CDR3 DNA follows: TGCGCCAGCAGCTTGATGGGCTCCGGGGCAGATACGCAGTATTTT.

This chain joins TRBV19 and TRBJ2-1; perhaps TRBD1 as D (5 bases). Germline V gene data show CDR1 as LNHDA and CDR2 as SQIVND (reference sequence). V was clipped by 4 bases and J by 5 bases, with 6 bases between them. The CDR3 has 12 amino acids. CDR3 DNA: TGTGCCAGTAGTAGACAGAACAATGAGCAGTTCTTC. As protein: CASSRQNNEQFF.

The V gene is TRBV11-2, the J gene TRBJ2-5, with a tentative D call TRBD2 (6 bases). The J call may be in error: the DNA end matches TRBJ2-7 better. CDR1 is SGHAT, CDR2 FQNNGV, per germline. CDR3 length: 14 amino acids. In nucleotides, the CDR3 is TGTGCCAGCAGCTCCGGGAGCTTTAGGAACGAGCAGTACTTC. Translated, it gives CASSSGSFRNEQYF.